Below are 23 T cell receptor beta chains sequenced from a single sample in a study of Ad26.COV2.S vaccination and SARS-CoV-2 variants (dated by TCRdb to the early 2020s). Libraries were made using the immunoSEQ multiplex PCR assay. The table comes from immuneACCESS by way of TCRdb, which keeps in-frame sequences with V and J called. Part of the clones is missing from these tables; in studies checked, under half for an unresolved V gene and the rest for unknown reasons. For this sample there are 350,000 to 500,000 clones; 90% appear just once. Around 4.2% of the sample rests with the top ten. The treatment or condition label here, explained by the study, means: roughly 19 received Ad26.COV2.S at low or high dose, single or two shots; several received placebo; per-sample allocation not given. For vaccine and placebo recipients, repertoires were sequenced using samples collected on day 63 after the first injection.

This sample comprised peripheral blood, obtained in a trial of Ad26.COV2.S vaccine versus placebo. The receptors were sampled from a person between 18 and 60 years old who received the Ad26.COV2.S COVID-19 vaccine or a placebo.

CDR3 bases: TGCGCCAGCAGAGGGGACAGGGCCATCTATGGCTACACCTTC. Translation gives CASRGDRAIYGYTF. The chain joins TRBV5-1 to TRBJ1-2, with TRBD1 matching 9 bases. The CDR3 consists of 14 residues. Per germline, CDR1 SGHRS and CDR2 YFSETQ. The V and J ends lost 5 bases and 4 bases, in that order; junction bases with no gene match: 6.

The J gene is TRBJ2-5, the V gene TRBV28; D may be TRBD2 (6 bases). Trimming pared 3 bases from V and 2 bases from J, leaving 10 bases between. This CDR3 region has 14 residues. Germline loops: CDR1 MDHEN, CDR2 SYDVKM. Here the CDR3 DNA reads TGTGCCAGCAGTTTGGGGGGACGGCAAGAGACCCAGTACTTC. It translates to CASSLGGRQETQYF. The whole variable domain, remainder taken from reference TRBV28 and TRBJ2-5, is DVKVTQSSRYLVKRTGEKVFLECVQDMDHENMFWYRQDPGLGLRLIYFSYDVKMKEKGDIPEGYSVSREKKERFSLILESASTNQTSMYLCASSLGGRQETQYFGPGTRLLVL.

The CDR3 nucleotides read TGTGCCAGCAGCGGGCGGACAGGGGGCTACGAGCAGTACTTC. It codes for CASSGRTGGYEQYF. The chain couples TRBV5-4 to TRBJ2-7; 10 positions agree with TRBD1. The germline V gene encodes CDR1 SGHNT and CDR2 YYREEE (reference sequence). This CDR3 spans 14 amino acids. V shed 4 bases, J shed 3 bases, and the junction held 4 bases outside the gene matches.

A note on this clone: At one end the junction does not follow the germline gene, possibly because of a read error. The chain uses TRBV28 and TRBJ1-1; D is possibly TRBD1 (5 bases). Germline values: CDR1 MDHEN, CDR2 SYDVKM. The CDR3 sequence is 13 residues long. The DNA for the CDR3 is TGTGCCAGCAGTTCGCCGGGGACGTCTGAGGCTTTCTTT. Translated: CASSSPGTSEAFF.

This clone came up a few times. This chain uses TRBV9 with TRBJ1-6; D is ambiguous. The length of the CDR3 is 15 residues. Germline V gene sequence: CDR1 SGDLS, CDR2 YYNGEE. V lost 0 bases and J lost 10, with 14 bases in between. CDR3 in DNA: TGTGCCAGCAGCGTAGGCGTAGTTTCGGGATCACCCCTCCACTTT. Amino acids: CASSVGVVSGSPLHF.

The chain employs TRBV7-9 and TRBJ2-5, with D unresolved. This CDR3 has 13 amino acids. V shed 8 bases and J shed 5 bases, with 15 bases lying between them. The germline V gene has CDR1 SEHNR and CDR2 FQNEAQ (reference sequence). DNA for the CDR3: TGTGCCAGCGCCCAGGACCCGAGGGAGACCCAGTACTTC. Amino acid sequence: CASAQDPRETQYF.

In its sample, this clone was seen once. The gene calls are TRBV11-2 and TRBJ2-3; D is perhaps TRBD1 (5 bases). Germline V gives CDR1 SGHAT, CDR2 FQNNGV. The CDR3 extends over 14 amino acids. The V and J ends lost 1 base and 6 bases respectively, with 11 bases between them. CDR3 DNA: TGTGCCAGCAGCTTAGGGGGCGTACGGGATACGCAGTATTTT. This translates into CASSLGGVRDTQYF.

The chain is built from TRBV11-2 and TRBJ1-1, with TRBD1 as a possible D gene (5 bases). The V end lost 1 base, the J end lost 4 bases, and 10 bases lay between the germline ends. The CDR3 is 14 residues long. From germline, CDR1 is SGHAT and CDR2 FQNNGV. This CDR3 reads CASSLGQGGTEAFF. In DNA form, the CDR3 reads TGTGCCAGCAGCTTAGGCCAGGGAGGCACTGAAGCTTTCTTT.

The V gene is TRBV6-1, the J gene TRBJ1-4; D is unclear. CDR3 size: 15 residues. V gave up 2 bases and J gave up 4 bases, with 11 bases separating them. Germline lookup yields CDR1 MNHNS and CDR2 SASEGT. The chain's CDR3 is CASSETEGNNEKLFF. As DNA, the CDR3 is TGTGCCAGCAGTGAAACTGAAGGGAATAATGAAAAACTGTTTTTT.

The chain uses TRBV4-3 and TRBJ1-4, with 10 bases identical to TRBD1. CDR3 size: 17 residues. With 0 bases clipped from V and 12 bases from J, the junction kept 13 bases outside the gene matches. Germline V gene sequence: CDR1 LGHNA, CDR2 YSLEER. The CDR3 coding sequence is TGCGCCAGCAGCCAAGATCCGCGACAGGGGGCCCTGAAGCAACTGTTTTTT. It translates to CASSQDPRQGALKQLFF.

The chain uses TRBV27 and TRBJ2-1; 8 bases align to TRBD1. The CDR3 consists of 14 residues. Germline loops: CDR1 MNHEY, CDR2 SMNVEV (reference sequence). The ends lost 3 bases at V and 8 bases at J; junction bases unmatched: 6. The CDR3 sequence: CASSFRTGIHEQFF. The CDR3 nucleotides read TGTGCCAGCAGTTTTCGGACAGGGATCCATGAGCAGTTCTTC.

This clone was seen just once. The chain links TRBV12-5 to TRBJ2-1; 7 bases match TRBD1. The CDR3 length is 14 residues. V shed 3 bases and J 5 bases; nucleotides not matched to a gene: 4. The germline V gene encodes CDR1 LGHNT and CDR2 FRNRAP. DNA for the CDR3: TGTGCTAGTGGTTTAGGGGGCTTGCACAATGAGCAGTTCTTC. Protein: CASGLGGLHNEQFF. The full variable domain, its missing parts supplied by reference TRBV12-5 and TRBJ2-1, is DARVTQTPRHKVTEMGQEVTMRCQPILGHNTVFWYRQTMMQGLELLAYFRNRAPLDDSGMPKDRFSAEMPDATLATLKIQPSEPRDSAVYFCASGLGGLHNEQFFGPGTRLTVL.

This chain connects TRBV7-2 to TRBJ1-2; tentatively, D is TRBD1 (5 bases). Germline V gene lookup returns CDR1 SGHTA and CDR2 FQGNSA. CDR3 length: 14 residues. V was cut by 6 bases and J by 2 bases, with 13 bases left in between. CDR3 in amino acids: CASRMGGANYGYTF. In DNA form, the CDR3 reads TGTGCCAGCAGGATGGGAGGGGCGAACTATGGCTACACCTTC.

The V gene is TRBV4-3, the J gene TRBJ2-1, with a tentative D call TRBD1 (6 bases). Trimming cost V 1 base and J 7 bases, with 14 bases left between them. The CDR3 spans 15 residues. The germline CDR1 and CDR2 sequences are LGHNA and YSLEER. The CDR3 loop is CASSQVQGRQNEQFF. The DNA of the CDR3 is TGCGCCAGCAGCCAAGTACAGGGAAGGCAAAATGAGCAGTTCTTC.

As regards this clone: Its ends do not fully match the called genes, so a read error is possible. CDR3 amino acids: CASTLGGRGEQYF. As DNA, the CDR3 is TGTGCCAGCACTTTAGGGGGGCGAGGGGAGCAGTACTTC. The chain has TRBV12-3 or TRBV12-4 and TRBJ2-7, with D perhaps being TRBD1 or TRBD2 (6 bases each). There are 13 residues in the CDR3.

The V call is TRBV7-7, the J call TRBJ2-1; 9 bases map to TRBD2. The CDR3 length is 15 residues. J was trimmed by 10 bases and V by 5 bases; bases with no gene match: 12. CDR1 is SSHAT and CDR2 is FNYEAQ in the germline V gene (reference sequence). CDR3 residues: CASSITPGLAAEQFF. For the CDR3, the DNA is TGTGCCAGCAGCATTACACCGGGACTAGCCGCGGAGCAGTTCTTC.

This clone was counted once. The CDR3 coding sequence is TGTGCCAGCAGCCACCAAGGGACTAGCGGGAGAGGGACAGATACGCAGTATTTT. Amino acid sequence: CASSHQGTSGRGTDTQYF. The chain is built from TRBV14 and TRBJ2-3; 14 positions match TRBD2. Germline V CDR1 and CDR2: SGHDN, FVKESK. The trim removed 3 bases at V and 3 bases at J, leaving 8 bases unmatched. The CDR3 has 18 amino acids.

V usage is TRBV5-4 and J usage is TRBJ2-7; tentative D call: TRBD1 (6 bases). This CDR3 has 15 amino acids. Germline CDR1 is SGHNT and CDR2 is YYREEE (reference sequence). V dropped 4 bases and J dropped 3 bases, with 17 bases sitting between them. CDR3 bases: TGTGCCAGCAGCGACCGGGACACCACCTTCTACGAGCAGTACTTC. It is translated as CASSDRDTTFYEQYF. Using reference TRBV5-4 and TRBJ2-7 for the parts outside the CDR3, the full variable domain is ETGVTQSPTHLIKTRGQQVTLRCSSQSGHNTVSWYQQALGQGPQFIFQYYREEENGRGNFPPRFSGLQFPNYSSELNVNALELDDSALYLCASSDRDTTFYEQYFGPGTRLTVT.

The chain uses TRBV16 and TRBJ2-1; 9 bases match TRBD1. The CDR3 sequence is 16 residues long. Germline CDR1 reads KGHSY; CDR2 reads FQNENV. V lost 2 bases, J lost 7 bases, and 9 bases stayed unmatched. CDR3 DNA: TGTGCCAGCAGCCAAGAGGGACAGGGACCTTGGAATGAGCAGTTCTTC. It encodes CASSQEGQGPWNEQFF.

This sequence joins TRBV7-7 and TRBJ2-5; 7 bases agree with TRBD1. CDR1 and CDR2 from the germline V gene are SSHAT and FNYEAQ (reference sequence). This CDR3 region has 17 residues. V lost 1 base, J lost 2 bases, and 10 bases stayed unmatched. The DNA of the CDR3 is TGTGCCAGCAGCTTAGGATTCTTAGGGGGCCTGCAAGAGACCCAGTACTTC. It translates to CASSLGFLGGLQETQYF. Filled out from reference TRBV7-7 and TRBJ2-5, the complete variable domain reads GAGVSQSPRYKVTKRGQDVTLRCDPISSHATLYWYQQALGQGPEFLTYFNYEAQPDKSGLPSDRFSAERPEGSISTLTIQRTEQRDSAMYRCASSLGFLGGLQETQYFGPGTRLLVL.

The rearrangement uses TRBV28 and TRBJ2-5; D gene ambiguous. This CDR3 has 12 amino acids. Trimming took off 2 bases at V and 5 bases at J, with 6 bases between the two ends. Germline V lookup: CDR1 MDHEN, CDR2 SYDVKM. The CDR3 reads CASSLQSETQYF. The DNA for the CDR3 is TGTGCCAGCAGTTTACAGTCGGAGACCCAGTACTTC.

The chain couples TRBV7-6 to TRBJ2-1; D not certain. V was clipped by 0 bases and J by 6 bases, with 6 bases between them. The CDR3 sequence is 13 residues long. Germline V gives CDR1 SGHVS, CDR2 FNYEAQ. The CDR3, as DNA: TGTGCCAGCAGCTTAGCGACTTCCAATGAGCAGTTCTTC. Translating gives CASSLATSNEQFF.

This chain uses TRBV28 with TRBJ2-3; the D gene is possibly TRBD1 (6 bases). The CDR3 consists of 16 residues. Germline CDR1 reads MDHEN; CDR2 reads SYDVKM. V shed 5 bases and J shed 0 bases, with 15 bases lying between them. CDR3 amino acids: CASSPTGLTSTDTQYF. The CDR3 DNA reads as TGTGCCAGCAGTCCCACAGGGCTTACTAGCACAGATACGCAGTATTTT.